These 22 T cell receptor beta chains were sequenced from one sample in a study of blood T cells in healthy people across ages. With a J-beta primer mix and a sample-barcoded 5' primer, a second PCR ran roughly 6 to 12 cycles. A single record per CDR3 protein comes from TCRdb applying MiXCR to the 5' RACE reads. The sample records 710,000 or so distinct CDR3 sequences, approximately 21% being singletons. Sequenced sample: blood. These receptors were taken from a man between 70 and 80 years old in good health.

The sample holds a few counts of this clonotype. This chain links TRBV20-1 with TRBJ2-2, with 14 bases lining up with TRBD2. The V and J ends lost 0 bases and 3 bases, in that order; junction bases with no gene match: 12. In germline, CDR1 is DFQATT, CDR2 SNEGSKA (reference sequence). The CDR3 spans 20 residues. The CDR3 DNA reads TGCAGTGCTAGAGATTGGGTGACTAGCGGGAGGGCCACGGACACCGGGGAGCTGTTTTTT. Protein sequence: CSARDWVTSGRATDTGELFF.

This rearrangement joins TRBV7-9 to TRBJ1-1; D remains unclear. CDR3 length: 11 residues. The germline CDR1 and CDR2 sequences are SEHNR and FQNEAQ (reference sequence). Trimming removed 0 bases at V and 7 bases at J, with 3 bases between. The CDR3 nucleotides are TGTGCCAGCAGCTTAGCGGTTGAAGCTTTCTTT. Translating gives CASSLAVEAFF.

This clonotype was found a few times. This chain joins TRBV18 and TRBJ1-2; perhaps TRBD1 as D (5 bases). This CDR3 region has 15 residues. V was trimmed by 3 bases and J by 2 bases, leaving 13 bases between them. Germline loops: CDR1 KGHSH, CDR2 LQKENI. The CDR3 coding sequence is TGTGCCAGCTCACCCCTGTCCCGGGACAACTATGGCTACACCTTC. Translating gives CASSPLSRDNYGYTF.

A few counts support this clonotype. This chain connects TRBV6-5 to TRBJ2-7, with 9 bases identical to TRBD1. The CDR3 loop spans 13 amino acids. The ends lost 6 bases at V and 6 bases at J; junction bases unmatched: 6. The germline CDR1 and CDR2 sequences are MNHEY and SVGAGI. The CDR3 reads CASRRQGVSEQYF. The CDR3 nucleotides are TGTGCCAGCAGACGACAGGGGGTCTCCGAGCAGTACTTC.

CDR3 sequence reads: CASSQVLVSEQFF. CDR3 DNA: TGTGCCAGCAGCCAAGTCCTTGTTAGCGAGCAGTTCTTC. J is TRBJ2-1 and V is TRBV3-1; no reliable D call. Germline CDR1 and CDR2: LGHDT and YNNKEL (reference sequence). CDR3 size: 13 residues. V lost 1 base and J lost 10, with 11 bases in between.

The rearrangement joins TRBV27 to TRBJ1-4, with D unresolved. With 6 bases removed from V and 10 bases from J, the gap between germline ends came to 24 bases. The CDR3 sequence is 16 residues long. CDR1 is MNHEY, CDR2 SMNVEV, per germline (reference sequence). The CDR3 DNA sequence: TGTGCCAGCAGCGCCTCATCACGGGCCAACCCAAGAAAACTGTTTTTT. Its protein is CASSASSRANPRKLFF.

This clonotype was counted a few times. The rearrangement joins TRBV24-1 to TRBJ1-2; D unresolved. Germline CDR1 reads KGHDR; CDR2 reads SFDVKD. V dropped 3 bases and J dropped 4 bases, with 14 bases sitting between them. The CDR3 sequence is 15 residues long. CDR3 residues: CATSDASGLSYGYTF. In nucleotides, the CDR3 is TGTGCCACCAGTGATGCGTCCGGGCTGAGCTATGGCTACACCTTC.

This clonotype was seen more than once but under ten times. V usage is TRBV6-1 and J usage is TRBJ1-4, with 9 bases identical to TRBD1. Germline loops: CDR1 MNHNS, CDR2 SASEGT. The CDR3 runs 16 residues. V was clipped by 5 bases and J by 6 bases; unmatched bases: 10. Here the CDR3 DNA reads TGTGCCAGCAGTCGCACACAGGGGGCAAGGGATGAAAAACTGTTTTTT. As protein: CASSRTQGARDEKLFF.

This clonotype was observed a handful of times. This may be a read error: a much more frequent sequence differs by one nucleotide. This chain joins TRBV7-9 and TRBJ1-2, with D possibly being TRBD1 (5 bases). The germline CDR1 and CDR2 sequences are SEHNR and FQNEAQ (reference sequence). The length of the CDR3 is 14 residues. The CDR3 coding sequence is TGTGCCAGCAGCTCATCGGACACCTACTATGGCCACACCTTC. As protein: CASSSSDTYYGHTF.

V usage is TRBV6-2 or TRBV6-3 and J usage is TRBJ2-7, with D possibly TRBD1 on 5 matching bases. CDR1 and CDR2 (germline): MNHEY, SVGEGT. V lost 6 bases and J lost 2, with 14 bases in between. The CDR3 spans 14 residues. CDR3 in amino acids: CASSPRRVPYEQYV. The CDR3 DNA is TGTGCCAGCAGCCCCCGCAGGGTGCCCTACGAGCAGTACGTC.

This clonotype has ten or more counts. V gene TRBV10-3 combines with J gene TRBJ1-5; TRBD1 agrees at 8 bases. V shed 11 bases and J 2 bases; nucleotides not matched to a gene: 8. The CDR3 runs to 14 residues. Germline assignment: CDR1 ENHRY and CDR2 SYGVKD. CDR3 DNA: TGTGCCTCTTCACAGGGGGTGGGCAATCAGCCCCAGCATTTT. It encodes CASSQGVGNQPQHF.

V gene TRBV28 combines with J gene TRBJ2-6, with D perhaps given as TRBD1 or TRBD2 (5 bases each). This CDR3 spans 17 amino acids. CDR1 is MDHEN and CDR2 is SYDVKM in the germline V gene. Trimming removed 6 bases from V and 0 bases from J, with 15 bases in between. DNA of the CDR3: TGTGCCAGCAGGACCGGGACCCCTTTCTCTGGGGCCAACGTCCTGACTTTC. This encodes CASRTGTPFSGANVLTF.

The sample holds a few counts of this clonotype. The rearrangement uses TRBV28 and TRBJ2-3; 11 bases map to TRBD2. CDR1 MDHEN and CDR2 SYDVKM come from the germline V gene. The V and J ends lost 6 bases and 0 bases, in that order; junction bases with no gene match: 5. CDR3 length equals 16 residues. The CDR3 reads CASRSLAGGSTDTQYF. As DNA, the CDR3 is TGTGCCAGCAGATCTCTAGCGGGGGGTAGCACAGATACGCAGTATTTT.

The CDR3 protein is CASRKTVSYEQYF. The CDR3 nucleotides are TGTGCCAGCAGAAAGACCGTATCCTACGAGCAGTACTTC. The chain employs TRBV2 and TRBJ2-5; no clear D gene. Judging by the DNA end, TRBJ2-7 fits better; the J call may be wrong. The CDR3 loop spans 13 amino acids. In germline, CDR1 is SNHLY, CDR2 FYNNEI.

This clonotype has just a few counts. CDR3: CASSEWVAGGYNEQFF. Written as DNA, the CDR3 is TGTGCCAGCAGTGAATGGGTAGCGGGGGGGTACAATGAGCAGTTCTTC. The chain links TRBV25-1 to TRBJ2-1; 11 bases match TRBD2. V dropped 1 base and J dropped 4; count of bases not matched to a gene: 3. The CDR3 sequence is 16 residues long. The germline gives CDR1 MGHDK, CDR2 SYGVNS.

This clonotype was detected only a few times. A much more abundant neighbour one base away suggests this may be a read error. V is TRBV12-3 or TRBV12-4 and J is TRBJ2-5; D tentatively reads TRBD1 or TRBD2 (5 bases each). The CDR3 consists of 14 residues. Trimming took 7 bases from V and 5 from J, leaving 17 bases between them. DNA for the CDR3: TGTGCCAGCAAGCGGTCGGGACCTCCGGAGACCCAGTACTTC. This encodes CASKRSGPPETQYF.

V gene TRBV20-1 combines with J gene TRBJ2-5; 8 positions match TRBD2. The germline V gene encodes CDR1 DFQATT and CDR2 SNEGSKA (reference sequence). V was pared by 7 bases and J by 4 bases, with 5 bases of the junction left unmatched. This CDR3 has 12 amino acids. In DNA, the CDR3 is TGCAGTGAGCGGGGGAGAGGAGAGACCCAGTACTTC. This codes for CSERGRGETQYF.

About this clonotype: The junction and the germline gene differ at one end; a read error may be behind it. The CDR3 DNA follows: TGTGTCAGCAGCTTAGTGGTCATGAGCACAGATACGCAGTATTTT. Translating it yields CVSSLVVMSTDTQYF. The chain joins TRBV11-2 to TRBJ2-3; D ambiguous. The CDR3 sequence is 15 residues long. The germline gives CDR1 SGHAT, CDR2 FQNNGV.

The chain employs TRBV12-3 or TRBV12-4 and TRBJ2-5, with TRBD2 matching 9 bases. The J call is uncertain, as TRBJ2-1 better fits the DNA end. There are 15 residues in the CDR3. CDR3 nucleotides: TGTGCCAGCAGTTTAGTAGCGGGGGTTATTGACGAGCAGTTCTTC. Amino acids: CASSLVAGVIDEQFF.

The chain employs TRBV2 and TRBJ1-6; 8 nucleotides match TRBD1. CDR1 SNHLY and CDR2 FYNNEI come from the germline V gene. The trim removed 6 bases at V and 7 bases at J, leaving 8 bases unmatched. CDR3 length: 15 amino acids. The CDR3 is CASRDREIGNSPLHF. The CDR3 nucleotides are TGTGCCAGCAGGGACAGGGAGATTGGCAATTCACCCCTCCACTTT.

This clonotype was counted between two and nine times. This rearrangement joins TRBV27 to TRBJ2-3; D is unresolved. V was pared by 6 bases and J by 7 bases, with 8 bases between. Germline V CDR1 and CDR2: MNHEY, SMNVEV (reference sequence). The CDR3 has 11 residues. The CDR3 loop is CASSERHTQYF. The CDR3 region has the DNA TGTGCCAGCAGCGAGAGGCATACGCAGTATTTT.

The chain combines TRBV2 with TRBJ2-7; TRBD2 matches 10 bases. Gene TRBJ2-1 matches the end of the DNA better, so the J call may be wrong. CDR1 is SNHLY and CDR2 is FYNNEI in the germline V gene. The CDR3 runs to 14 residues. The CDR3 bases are TGTGCCAGCAGTGACGGACTAGCGGACAATGAGCAGTTCTTC. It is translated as CASSDGLADNEQFF.